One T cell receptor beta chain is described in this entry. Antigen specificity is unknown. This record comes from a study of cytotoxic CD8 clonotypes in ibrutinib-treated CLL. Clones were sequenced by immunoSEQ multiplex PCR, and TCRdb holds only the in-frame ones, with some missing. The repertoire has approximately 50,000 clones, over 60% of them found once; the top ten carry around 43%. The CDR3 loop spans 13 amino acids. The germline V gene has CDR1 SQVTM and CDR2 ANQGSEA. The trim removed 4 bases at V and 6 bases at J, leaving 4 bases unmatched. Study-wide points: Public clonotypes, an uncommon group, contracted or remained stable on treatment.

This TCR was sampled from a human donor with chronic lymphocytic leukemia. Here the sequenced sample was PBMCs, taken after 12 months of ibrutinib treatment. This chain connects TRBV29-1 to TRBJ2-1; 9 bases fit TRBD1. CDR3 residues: CSVGTGVFNEQFF. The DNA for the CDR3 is TGCAGCGTTGGGACAGGGGTCTTCAATGAGCAGTTCTTC.